Given below is one T cell receptor beta chain in context. Assay: immunoSEQ multiplex PCR; the TCRdb copy retains only in-frame clones and omits some. The sample holds 350,000 to 450,000 clones; 70% to 90% are singletons and the top ten take about 2.1%. These data are taken from a study of blood T cell repertoires in COVID-19. This clonotype originated in a man between 35 and 55 years old in a cohort exposed to, infected with or recovered from COVID-19 (not recorded which). Input material: PBMCs or T cells enriched from blood (not recorded which).

The CDR3 region has the DNA TGTGCCTGGGACAGGGGTCTAAATACGGCAGCTTTCTTT. It specifies CAWDRGLNTAAFF. This chain uses TRBV30 with TRBJ1-1; 8 bases line up with TRBD1. CDR3 length: 13 amino acids. The V and J ends lost 5 bases and 10 bases, in that order; junction bases with no gene match: 12. The germline gives CDR1 GTSNPN, CDR2 SVGIG (reference sequence).